This T cell receptor (beta chain) was captured in a study of cytomegalovirus exposure and HLA in healthy donors listed by TCRdb under 2017. Background for the entire study: According to an earlier analysis of 587 of the donors, about 179 million T cells yielded roughly 110 million unique TCR beta sequences and about 300 Gb of sequence data. High-throughput TCR immunosequencing, statistical association of individual TCRs with disease status, and machine learning were combined to predict cytomegalovirus infection status. Of the approximately 400 genotyped donors, 65% to 90% fell in the genetic ancestry cluster associated with self-reported Caucasian donors. Donor age, sex, ethnicity and CMV serostatus were compiled alongside the repertoire data. To decide whether each TCR beta V gene segment behaved as functional or pseudogenic, an earlier analysis of several hundred of the donors relied on high-throughput TCR beta sequencing. Class I and class II HLA loci were covered by the typing at four-digit resolution. The number of donors typed differed by locus, with about 629-640 for A, B, C, DRB1 and DQB1, over 500 for DQA1, 600 to 610 for DPA1, and over 400 for DPB1. All discovery cohort repertoires had been generated on a single sequencing platform. The later analysis used no new phenotypic data to find candidate immune exposures, relying instead on TCR beta sequences and their occurrence across donors. Among about 390 genotyped donors of the cohort, an average of around 240,000 unique TCR beta nucleotide sequences were sequenced per donor, roughly 20% of them non-productive. In a later analysis, previously published TCR beta repertoires from 550 to 750 donors were re-analyzed and high-resolution HLA genotyping was added so that TCR occurrence patterns could be studied. An early release that covered more than 550 HLA-typed donors contained approximately 320 gigabases of sequencing data and 85 million to 100 million unique TCR sequences. The study aimed to test whether cataloging public T cell receptors could reveal signatures of past pathogen exposure. Genome-wide SNP genotypes for about 60% of the roughly 670 donors were used in a later genetic analysis, which treated that subset as a discovery cohort. Five DR-DQ haplotypes were handled as single units for association and clustering because linkage in the cohort was strong. The T cell repertoires of under 750 subjects were profiled by immunosequencing and related to cytomegalovirus serostatus. A separate validation cohort of about 110 different subjects was used in addition to the roughly 700-subject first cohort. The paper as a whole reports these results and caveats: Roughly 17 rarely observed V segments, including chromosome 9 orphons, were excluded from the earlier analysis of several hundred of the donors because counts were too low. An earlier analysis of 587 of the donors showed that most TCR beta V segments appeared in productive rearrangements either about 87% or about 30% of the time, which broadly matched IMGT annotations. Linkage disequilibrium might explain the correlated functional status among segregating V segments, but an unknown experimental factor could not be excluded. Roughly uniform sequencing depth across donors was assumed in presence/absence analyses, although this assumption may not hold. A later analysis reported that several top co-occurrence clusters appeared linked to parvovirus B19, influenza, CMV and Epstein-Barr virus. A later analysis found that TCR association rates varied across HLA loci, with DRB1 alleles showing the most associated TCRs and HLA-C alleles the fewest. CMV serostatus was the only immune exposure information available for the cohort. The sequencing pipeline was judged likely to have produced a cluster of highly shared sequence variants as a technical artifact. Specific HLA alleles were associated with 15,000 to 20,000 TCR beta sequences at a false discovery rate of 0.05 in a later analysis. Because some donors lacked HLA typing at each locus, the association tests relied only on the typed subset. Compared with the 666-donor mean, donors in an Asian-associated ancestry cluster had fewer N-insertions in productive TCRs, according to a later genetic analysis. The cohort was sequenced for TCR beta chains only, and without alpha or paired-chain data the features that could be detected were limited. It was suggested by the authors that the approach could potentially be generalized to other disease states and immunological phenotypes. Strong co-occurrence of HLA alleles, especially DR and DQ, made assigning TCR associations to individual alleles difficult. Some IMGT-functional V segments, including TRBV6-2 and TRBV6-3, could not be distinguished by the 87-base-pair reads and were therefore excluded. In the study, roughly 160 TCR beta chains were listed as associated with cytomegalovirus. In a later genetic analysis, a missense DCLRE1C variant was associated with V-gene and J-gene trimming of TCR beta chains, and the association was replicated in an independent cohort. A later analysis found that most CMV-associated TCR beta chains appeared HLA-restricted, with HLA associations seemingly driven largely by CMV exposure. Cytomegalovirus status was reported to be diagnosed by the classifier with high specificity and sensitivity in both the original and validation cohorts. In a later analysis, HLA-associated TCR beta chains showed more clonal expansion and lower generation probabilities than non-associated chains that were equally common. Three of the identified cytomegalovirus-associated TCR beta chains were confirmed in vitro to be specific for cytomegalovirus antigens. Across donors, most TCR sequences were observed very rarely, whereas some public TCRs were present in many individuals. A further reported finding was that TCR beta sequences accurately predicted the HLA-A and HLA-B alleles for most subjects in the first cohort.

Turning to this clone: There is no known antigen for this receptor. Base quality data are lacking; no much larger clone is found one base away.

CDR1 is given as KGHSH and CDR2 as LQKENI, both from the germline V gene. At the junction V is shortened by 5 bases and J by 3 bases; bases outside the gene matches: 3. The CDR3 covers 14 residues, taking in both the cysteine and the phenylalanine. The retained sequence is limited to the CDR3, 42 bases, with the frame set at the first base. The library was generated by the immunoSEQ multiplex PCR assay. For the multiplex PCR, a mixture combining 60 forward primers for TCR Vbeta segments and 13 reverse primers for TCR Jbeta segments was used. The CDR3 region of rearranged TCR beta genes was amplified from genomic DNA by a multiplex PCR assay. Amplified TCR beta libraries were sequenced as 87-base-pair reads on the Illumina HiSeq System. For the original study's pipeline: A later analysis tallied 75 million to 95 million unique TCR beta chains across the 660 or so repertoires, and approximately 9.9 million of those chains were shared by two or more donors. To remove PCR and sequencing errors, raw reads were error-corrected and collapsed into unique sequences using a nearest-neighbor algorithm that merged closely related sequences. CDR3 sequences were aligned to IMGT reference sequences to assign V, D and J gene segments. For a sequence to be retained, a match of at least six nucleotides to both a V gene segment and a J gene segment was required. Rearrangements were called productive when the CDR3 lacked stop codons and stayed in frame with V and J; all others were non-productive. CDR3 was defined according to IMGT convention as the region running from the second conserved V-encoded cysteine to the conserved J-encoded phenylalanine. The earlier analysis of fewer than 750 of the donors excluded sequences that lacked an unambiguous match to a single V gene segment. An earlier analysis of a few hundred of the donors called V segments functional above 56.7% productive rearrangements and segregating when the between-donor standard deviation exceeded 5%. A statistical classification framework was built for diagnosing cytomegalovirus status from the catalog of TCR beta chain sequences. In a later analysis, V and J genes were assigned by comparing TCR nucleotide sequences against IMGT/GENE-DB human TR gene sequences. The TCRdist pipeline was used in a later analysis to assign CDR3 sequences and most-parsimonious VDJ recombination scenarios. A later analysis defined each TCR beta chain by its CDR3 amino acid sequence plus V-gene family, and excluded reads lacking a unique V-gene family. In a later analysis, a few hundred highly shared, low-generation-probability nucleotide sequences were removed to address suspected cross-contamination and a sequencing artifact. In a later analysis, a clonal expansion index for each public chain was calculated from normalized within-repertoire ranks of inferred template counts. A later analysis computed generation probabilities with a VDJ recombination model fitted to out-of-frame rearrangements, and checked the results against IGoR. In a later analysis, TCR-TCR, TCR-HLA and TCR-CMV co-occurrence was scored with hypergeometric tests, and a repertoire-size bias correction was applied to TCR pairs. To estimate false discovery rates, a later analysis permuted the HLA or CMV assignments 20 times. In a later analysis, co-occurring TCRs were grouped with DBSCAN, and TCRdist sequence similarity was added when clustering was performed within HLA-allele-positive subsets. Co-occurrence clustering excluded repertoires with fewer than 30,000 or more than 120,000 public chains, plus five with anomalous nucleotide sharing. TCRdb carries this immuneACCESS record with in-frame sequences only. Its versions omit some clonotypes, under half of them owing to an unresolved V gene in the studies checked, with the rest unexplained. From that table come the V and J calls and clone size; the DNA was used to work out D and trimming. The sample contains around 110,000 clones, around 80% of them found a single time. The top ten clones comprise over 3.5% of the sample.

In total, approximately 610 healthy bone marrow donors made up the cohort. Cohort members were all nominally healthy when sampled, although unrecorded immune exposures were likely present. The donor was CMV seropositive and belonged to the group of 250 to 300 seropositive cohort members. Every donor gave a peripheral blood sample, and the peripheral blood mononuclear cells from that sample were used for TCR beta sequencing. Genomic DNA was extracted from the blood cell samples with the Qiagen DNeasy Blood Extraction Kit. The origin of this receptor is a man aged 25-45 years in good health and CMV-seropositive. The chain joins TRBV18 to TRBJ2-2; TRBD1 fits 7 bases in the junction. Specimen: PBMCs. The DNA sequence is TGTGCCAGCTCAGCCCAGGGGGACACCGGGGAGCTGTTTTTT. Translated, it gives CASSAQGDTGELFF.